Shown below are 11 T cell receptor beta chains from a single sample sequenced in a study of metastatic and nonmetastatic thyroid tumors. TCRdb re-called the PCR reads through MiXCR. The data show tens of thousands of clones, 20% seen once. No treatment of any kind had been given to any patient before thyroid surgery. Sequenced input: adjacent normal tissue. These receptors were taken from a female donor with papillary thyroid cancer or a benign thyroid nodule (not recorded which). Some clones in this sample may be carry-over from other donors' samples.

This clone was seen at least ten times. V gene TRBV7-9 combines with J gene TRBJ2-7; the D is unclear. The V and J ends lost 7 bases and 2 bases respectively, with 12 bases between them. The CDR3 is 13 amino acids. Germline V gene data show CDR1 as SEHNR and CDR2 as FQNEAQ (reference sequence). The CDR3 sequence is CASTNDITYEQYF. The DNA for the CDR3 is TGTGCCAGCACCAACGACATTACCTACGAGCAGTACTTC.

This clone was found many times. The V call is TRBV9, the J call TRBJ1-1, with TRBD1 matching over 8 bases. The CDR3 runs 15 residues. V lost 4 bases and J lost 4; bases outside the gene matches: 9. CDR1 is SGDLS, CDR2 YYNGEE, per germline. This CDR3 is CASSSQGGLGTEAFF. The CDR3, as DNA: TGTGCCAGCAGCTCACAGGGGGGTCTGGGCACTGAAGCTTTCTTT. The full variable domain, completed using reference TRBV9 and TRBJ1-1, is DSGVTQTPKHLITATGQRVTLRCSPRSGDLSVYWYQQSLDQGLQFLIQYYNGEERAKGNILERFSAQQFPDLHSELNLSSLELGDSALYFCASSSQGGLGTEAFFGQGTRLTVV.

This clone was seen ten or more times. The J gene is TRBJ1-2, the V gene TRBV11-3, with a tentative D call TRBD1 (5 bases). The CDR3 loop spans 15 amino acids. V was cut by 3 bases and J by 0 bases, with 11 bases left in between. In germline, CDR1 is SGHNT, CDR2 YENEEA. CDR3 in DNA: TGTGCCAGCAGCTTGACGGACACCTCTAACTATGGCTACACCTTC. Protein product: CASSLTDTSNYGYTF.

Points on this clone: This clone may be a read error of a much larger clone one base away. The chain joins TRBV3-1 to TRBJ2-4; the D gene is possibly TRBD2 (5 bases). From germline, CDR1 is LGHDT and CDR2 YNNKEL (reference sequence). The CDR3 runs to 15 residues. CDR3 sequence: CASSQESLAKNIRYF. CDR3 sequence (DNA): TGTGCCAGCAGCCAAGAGTCTCTAGCCAAAAACATTCGGTACTTC.

V and J are TRBV6-2 or TRBV6-3 and TRBJ2-2; no clear D gene. V gave up 3 bases and J gave up 2 bases, with 25 bases separating them. The length of the CDR3 is 20 residues. Germline values: CDR1 MNHEY, CDR2 SVGEGT. The CDR3: CASSYPILTPGRLNTGELFF. In DNA, the CDR3 is TGTGCCAGCAGTTATCCCATACTTACACCAGGACGGCTTAACACCGGGGAGCTGTTTTTT.

This clone was recorded many times. This chain connects TRBV25-1 to TRBJ1-4, with TRBD1 identical over 8 bases. Per the germline V gene, CDR1 is MGHDK and CDR2 is SYGVNS. With V trimmed by 5 bases and J by 6 bases, 8 bases remained unmatched. The CDR3 totals 15 residues. CDR3 DNA sequence: TGTGCCAGCAGTCTTCACAGGGGGTCGGATGAAAAACTGTTTTTT. This translates into CASSLHRGSDEKLFF.

This clone was detected many times. This rearrangement joins TRBV12-3 or TRBV12-4 to TRBJ1-1; 7 nucleotides match TRBD1. J was trimmed by 1 base and V by 3 bases; bases with no gene match: 5. The CDR3 contains 15 residues. CDR3 loop: CASSFIQGENTEAFF. The CDR3 bases are TGTGCCAGCAGTTTTATCCAGGGGGAGAACACTGAAGCTTTCTTT.

This clone occurred many times. This chain joins TRBV9 and TRBJ2-2; D gene ambiguous. The CDR3 is 16 amino acids. V lost 2 bases, J lost 5 bases, and 16 bases lay in between. CDR1 is SGDLS, CDR2 YYNGEE, per germline. The CDR3 is CASSVAGRSSTGELFF. CDR3 coding DNA: TGTGCCAGCAGCGTGGCCGGCAGGTCCTCAACCGGGGAGCTGTTTTTT.

As regards this clone: The limits of the CDR3 on the DNA are not certain, so only TCRdb's listed CDR3 is given. The V and J genes are TRBV4-2 and TRBJ2-3. The CDR3 is 13 residues long, ends included. Per germline, CDR1 LGHNA and CDR2 YNFKEQ. CDR3 sequence: CASSHLKNIRSIF.

In its sample, this clone was seen many times. The chain joins TRBV7-9 to TRBJ2-7; unclear D gene. The CDR3 covers 14 residues. Germline V lookup: CDR1 SEHNR, CDR2 FQNEAQ (reference sequence). Trimming left V 4 bases short and J 4 bases short, with 14 bases between. Here the CDR3 DNA reads TGTGCCAGCAGCTCCAGACCGACGGTTTACGAGCAGTACTTC. Encoded protein: CASSSRPTVYEQYF.

Judged by abundance, this clone is medium-sized. This rearrangement joins TRBV12-3 or TRBV12-4 to TRBJ1-1, with D uncertain. The V and J ends lost 3 bases and 4 bases respectively, with 12 bases between them. The CDR3 totals 14 residues. CDR3 loop: CASSFRTAGTEAFF. DNA for the CDR3: TGTGCCAGCAGTTTTAGAACAGCGGGCACTGAAGCTTTCTTT.